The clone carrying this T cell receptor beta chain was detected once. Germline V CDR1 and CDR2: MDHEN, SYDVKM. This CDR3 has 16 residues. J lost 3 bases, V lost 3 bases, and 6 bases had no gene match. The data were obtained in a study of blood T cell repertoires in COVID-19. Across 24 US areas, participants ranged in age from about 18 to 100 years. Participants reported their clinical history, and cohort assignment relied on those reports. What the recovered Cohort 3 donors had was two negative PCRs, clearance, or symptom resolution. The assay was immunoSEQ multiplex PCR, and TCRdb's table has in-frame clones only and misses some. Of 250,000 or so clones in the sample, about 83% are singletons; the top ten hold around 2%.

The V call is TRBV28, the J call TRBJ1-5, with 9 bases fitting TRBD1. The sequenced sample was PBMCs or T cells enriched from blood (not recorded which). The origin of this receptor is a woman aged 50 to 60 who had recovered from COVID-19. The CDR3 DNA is TGTGCCAGCAGTTTCTCCGGGACAGGGTTCAATCAGCCCCAGCATTTT. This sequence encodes CASSFSGTGFNQPQHF.